Presented here are 6 T cell receptor beta chains from one specimen sequenced in a study of blood T cells in healthy people across ages. Combining a sample-barcoded 5' primer with a J-beta primer mix, a second PCR ran for about 7 to 12 cycles. MiXCR was run by TCRdb on the 5' RACE reads, yielding one entry per CDR3 protein. The sample lists approximately 670,000 distinct CDR3 sequences; 40% to 45% were seen once. Material for sequencing was blood. These receptor sequences come from a man of 80 years or more in good health.

The chain recombines TRBV20-1 with TRBJ1-5; 7 nucleotides line up with TRBD1. CDR1 and CDR2 from the germline V gene are DFQATT and SNEGSKA (reference sequence). The CDR3 is 15 residues long. V gave up 2 bases and J gave up 2 bases; unmatched junction bases: 6. DNA for the CDR3: TGCAGTGCTAGAAATACAGGGGCGGGCAATCAGCCCCAGCATTTT. Amino acid sequence: CSARNTGAGNQPQHF.

This chain joins TRBV27 and TRBJ2-5, with D maybe TRBD1 (7 bases). V was trimmed by 5 bases and J by 5 bases, leaving 27 bases between them. This CDR3 has 18 residues. Germline CDR1 MNHEY, CDR2 SMNVEV (reference sequence). The chain's CDR3 is CASSLPGAALKGQETQYF. The CDR3 DNA sequence: TGTGCCAGCAGTCTTCCGGGAGCTGCACTTAAGGGACAGGAGACCCAGTACTTC.

Points on this clonotype: With a much larger clone just one base away, this may be a read error. The chain recombines TRBV6-6 with TRBJ1-2; D gene unclear. Germline assignment: CDR1 MNHNY and CDR2 SVGAGI (reference sequence). The CDR3 has 11 amino acids. DNA of the CDR3: TGTGCCAGCAGTCCAGATTATGGCTGCACCTTC. It translates to CASSPDYGCTF.

The chain combines TRBV28 with TRBJ2-4; D is unclear. Trimming cost V 3 bases and J 0 bases, with 9 bases left between them. Germline CDR1 and CDR2: MDHEN and SYDVKM. This CDR3 has 15 amino acids. DNA for the CDR3: TGTGCCAGCAGTTTCGGCGGAGTAGCCAAAAACATTCAGTACTTC. Amino acid sequence: CASSFGGVAKNIQYF.

The rearrangement joins TRBV6-2 or TRBV6-3 to TRBJ2-4, with 9 nucleotides matching TRBD1. The J call is uncertain, as TRBJ2-7 better fits the DNA end. The CDR3 sequence is 16 residues long. Germline V CDR1 and CDR2: MNHEY, SVGEGT. In DNA form, the CDR3 reads TGTGCCAGCAGTTACCCACAGGGGGCCGTCTCCTACGAGCAGTACTTC. Its protein product is CASSYPQGAVSYEQYF.

The gene calls are TRBV5-4 and TRBJ1-5, with TRBD1 identical over 9 bases. The CDR3 has 14 amino acids. J lost 7 bases, V lost 3 bases, and 5 bases had no gene match. The germline gives CDR1 SGHNT, CDR2 YYREEE (reference sequence). CDR3 sequence: CASSSGTGQQPQHF. The CDR3 bases are TGTGCCAGCAGCTCTGGGACAGGGCAGCAGCCCCAGCATTTT.